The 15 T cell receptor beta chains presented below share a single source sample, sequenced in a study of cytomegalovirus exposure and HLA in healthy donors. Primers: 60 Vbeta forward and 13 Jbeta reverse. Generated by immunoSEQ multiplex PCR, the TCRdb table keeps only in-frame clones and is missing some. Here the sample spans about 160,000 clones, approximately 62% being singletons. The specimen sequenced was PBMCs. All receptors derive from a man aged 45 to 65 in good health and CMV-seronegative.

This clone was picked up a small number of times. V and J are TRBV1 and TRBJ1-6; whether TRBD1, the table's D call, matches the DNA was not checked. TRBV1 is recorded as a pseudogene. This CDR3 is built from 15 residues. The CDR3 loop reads CTSSQRRTGNSPLHF. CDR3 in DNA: TGCACCAGCAGCCAGAGAAGGACAGGGAATTCACCCCTCCACTTT.

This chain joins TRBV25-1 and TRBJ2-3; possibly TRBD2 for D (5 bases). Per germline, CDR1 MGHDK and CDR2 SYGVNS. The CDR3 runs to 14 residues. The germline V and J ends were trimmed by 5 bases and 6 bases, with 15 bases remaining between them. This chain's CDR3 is CASSRGSGFDTQYF. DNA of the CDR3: TGTGCCAGCAGTCGAGGGTCCGGGTTTGATACGCAGTATTTT.

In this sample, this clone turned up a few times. The CDR3 DNA follows: TGTGCCAGCAGCTTAGAACTAGCGGGGGGCCACGAGCAGTACTTC. Residues: CASSLELAGGHEQYF. The chain combines TRBV7-9 with TRBJ2-7; TRBD2 agrees at 12 bases. Germline V gene data show CDR1 as SEHNR and CDR2 as FQNEAQ (reference sequence). CDR3 length: 15 amino acids. V shed 1 base, J shed 5 bases, and the junction held 3 bases outside the gene matches. The full variable domain, rest sourced from reference TRBV7-9 and TRBJ2-7, is DTGVSQNPRHKITKRGQNVTFRCDPISEHNRLYWYRQTLGQGPEFLTYFQNEAQLEKSRLLSDRFSAERPKGSFSTLEIQRTEQGDSAMYLCASSLELAGGHEQYFGPGTRLTVT.

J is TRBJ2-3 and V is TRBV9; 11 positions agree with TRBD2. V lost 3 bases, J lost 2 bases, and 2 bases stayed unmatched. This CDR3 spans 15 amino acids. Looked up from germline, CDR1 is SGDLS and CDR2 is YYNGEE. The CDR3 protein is CASSGSGGATDTQYF. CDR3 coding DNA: TGTGCCAGCAGCGGTAGCGGGGGGGCCACAGATACGCAGTATTTT.

The CDR3 reads CATGGGGTDTQYF. CDR3 DNA: TGTGCCACGGGCGGGGGGGGCACAGATACGCAGTATTTT. The J gene is TRBJ2-3, the V gene TRBV19; 9 bases fit TRBD2. Germline V CDR1 and CDR2: LNHDA, SQIVND (reference sequence). The CDR3 loop spans 13 amino acids. With V trimmed by 10 bases and J by 1 base, 3 bases remained unmatched. Full variable domain (missing parts from reference TRBV19 and TRBJ2-3): DGGITQSPKYLFRKEGQNVTLSCEQNLNHDAMYWYRQDPGQGLRLIYYSQIVNDFQKGDIAEGYSVSREKKESFPLTVTSAQKNPTAFYLCATGGGGTDTQYFGPGTRLTVL.

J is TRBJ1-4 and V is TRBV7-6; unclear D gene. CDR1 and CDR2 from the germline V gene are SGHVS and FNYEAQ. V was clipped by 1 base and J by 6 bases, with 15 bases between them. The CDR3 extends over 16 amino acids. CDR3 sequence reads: CASSLGLGGLDEKLFF. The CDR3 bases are TGTGCCAGCAGCTTAGGGTTGGGAGGACTGGATGAAAAACTGTTTTTT.

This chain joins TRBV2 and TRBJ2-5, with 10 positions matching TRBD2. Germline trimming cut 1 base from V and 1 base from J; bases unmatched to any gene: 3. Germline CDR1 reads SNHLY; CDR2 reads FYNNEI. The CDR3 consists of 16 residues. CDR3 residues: CASSEGVAGGQETQYF. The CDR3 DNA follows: TGTGCCAGCAGTGAAGGAGTAGCGGGGGGCCAAGAGACCCAGTACTTC.

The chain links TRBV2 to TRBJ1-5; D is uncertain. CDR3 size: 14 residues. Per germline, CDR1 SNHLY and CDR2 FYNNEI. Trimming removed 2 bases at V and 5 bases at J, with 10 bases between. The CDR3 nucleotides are TGTGCCAGCAGTGAAAGCCGGGGTGATCAGCCCCAGCATTTT. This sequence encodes CASSESRGDQPQHF.

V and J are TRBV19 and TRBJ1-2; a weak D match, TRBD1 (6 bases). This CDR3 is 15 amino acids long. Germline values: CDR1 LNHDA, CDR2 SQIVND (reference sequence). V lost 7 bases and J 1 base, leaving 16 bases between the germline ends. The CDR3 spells CASKTSGAYNYGYTF. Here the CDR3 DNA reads TGTGCCAGTAAAACTTCAGGGGCCTATAACTATGGCTACACCTTC. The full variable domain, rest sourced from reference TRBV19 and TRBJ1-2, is DGGITQSPKYLFRKEGQNVTLSCEQNLNHDAMYWYRQDPGQGLRLIYYSQIVNDFQKGDIAEGYSVSREKKESFPLTVTSAQKNPTAFYLCASKTSGAYNYGYTFGSGTRLTVV.

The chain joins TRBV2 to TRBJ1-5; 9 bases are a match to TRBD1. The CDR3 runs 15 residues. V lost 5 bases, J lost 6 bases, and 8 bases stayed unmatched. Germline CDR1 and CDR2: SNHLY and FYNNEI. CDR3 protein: CASSTEGQGGQPQHF. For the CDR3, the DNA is TGTGCCAGCAGTACAGAGGGACAGGGAGGTCAGCCCCAGCATTTT.

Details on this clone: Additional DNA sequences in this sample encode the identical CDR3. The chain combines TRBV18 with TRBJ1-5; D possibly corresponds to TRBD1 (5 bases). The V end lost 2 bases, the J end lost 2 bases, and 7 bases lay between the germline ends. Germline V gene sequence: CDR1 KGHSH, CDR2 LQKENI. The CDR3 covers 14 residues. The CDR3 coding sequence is TGTGCCAGCTCACCAGGGGGGGGCAATCAGCCCCAGCATTTT. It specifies CASSPGGGNQPQHF.

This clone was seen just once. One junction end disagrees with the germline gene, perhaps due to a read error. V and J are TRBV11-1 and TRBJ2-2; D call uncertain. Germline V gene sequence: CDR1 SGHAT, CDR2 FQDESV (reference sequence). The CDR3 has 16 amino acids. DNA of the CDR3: TGTGCCGGCAGCCCGACGGCCAGGCTTAACACCGGGGAGCTGTTTTTT. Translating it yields CAGSPTARLNTGELFF.

CDR3 DNA: TGTGCCAGCAGCTTAAGACTCACGGAGCAGTTCTTC. Protein product: CASSLRLTEQFF. The rearrangement joins TRBV7-2 to TRBJ2-1, with D hard to call. The CDR3 is 12 amino acids. Germline V gene lookup returns CDR1 SGHTA and CDR2 FQGNSA. V was trimmed by 2 bases and J by 10 bases, leaving 9 bases between them. Complete variable domain (other parts from reference TRBV7-2 and TRBJ2-1): GAGVSQSPSNKVTEKGKDVELRCDPISGHTALYWYRQSLGQGLEFLIYFQGNSAPDKSGLPSDRFSAERTGGSVSTLTIQRTQQEDSAVYLCASSLRLTEQFFGPGTRLTVL.

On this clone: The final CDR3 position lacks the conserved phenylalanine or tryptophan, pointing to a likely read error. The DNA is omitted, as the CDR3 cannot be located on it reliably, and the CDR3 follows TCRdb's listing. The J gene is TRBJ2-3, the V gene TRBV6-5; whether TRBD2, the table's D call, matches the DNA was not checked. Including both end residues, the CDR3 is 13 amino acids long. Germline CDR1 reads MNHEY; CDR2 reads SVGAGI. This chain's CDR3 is CASSYSTSGGSGL.

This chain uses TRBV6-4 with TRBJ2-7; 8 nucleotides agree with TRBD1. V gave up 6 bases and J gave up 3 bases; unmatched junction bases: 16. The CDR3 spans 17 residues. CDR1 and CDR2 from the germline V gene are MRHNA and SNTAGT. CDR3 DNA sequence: TGTGCCAGCAGATTAACTCACCGGGACAGGAGTATCTACGAGCAGTACTTC. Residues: CASRLTHRDRSIYEQYF.